The source of this TCR beta chain is a study of T cells after yellow fever vaccination (dated by TCRdb to the late 2010s). About the study as a whole: Libraries from fractions with low cell numbers were prepared with the SMART-Seq v4 Ultra Low Input RNA kit. To track T-cell clones before and after primary and booster YFV17D yellow fever vaccination, bulk TCR alpha and beta repertoires were sequenced longitudinally. Two healthy male donors, one aged 18 to 30 and one aged 30 to 40 years, were included in the cohort. Blood was collected at multiple timepoints before and after primary and secondary immunization, and bulk PBMC replicates and cell subsets were isolated.

What the research found in general, with its limitations: Only two donors were included in the study, so the extent to which the findings can be generalized is limited. Compared with the primary T-cell response, the secondary T-cell response was faster but weaker, reaching its peak on day 5 rather than on day 15. A small fraction of clonotypes appeared in both the CD4 and CD8 compartments, likely as a result of convergent recombination. Most clones expanded after primary vaccination were re-detected after the booster (just under 97% of CD4 and roughly 85% of CD8), suggesting broad memory maintenance. FACS-sorted repertoires could contain abundant contaminating clonotypes from the bulk population, so computational filtering was required.

This clonotype was recorded at least ten times. Its target antigen remains unknown. Per-base quality was not reported, and no clone a single base away is much larger than it. These reads were obtained on an Illumina NovaSeq 6000. Synthesis of TCR cDNA relied on 5'RACE template switching, a step that introduced a universal primer site along with unique molecular identifiers. cDNA synthesis was primed from both the TCR alpha and TCR beta constant segments. Library amplification used two PCR steps, and the second PCR step added sample barcodes and sequencing adapters. Libraries were sequenced on Illumina HiSeq 2500 (2x100 bp) or NovaSeq (2x150 bp). Per the authors' processing: Demultiplexing of reads and collapsing into UMI consensus sequences were performed with MIGEC, and V(D)J alignment was carried out with MiXCR. Clonotypes responding to the vaccine were identified with edgeR on replicate PBMC samples, with the criteria of FDR below 0.01 and a log2 fold change above 5 up to day 15. Bulk clonotypes were assigned CD4 or CD8 identity according to which sequenced CD4 or CD8 repertoire held them at higher abundance. TCRdb cleaned the public reads at Q25 with fastp, built clones with MiXCR and kept in-frame beta chains. Every distinct CDR3 protein forms one entry, paired with its most common genes and DNA. TCRdb's processing, not the study's, gives the V and J calls here. The sample includes fewer than 450,000 distinct CDR3 sequences, with 3% to 4.5% observed a single time. The top ten constitute more than 20% of the sample.

This specimen's treatment or condition label, per the study, means: live attenuated yellow fever vaccine strain. At every blood-draw timepoint, two biological replicates of bulk PBMCs were collected. PBMCs were isolated from peripheral blood using a standard Ficoll-Paque protocol. TriZol was used to extract RNA from bulk PBMCs, CD4 and CD8 fractions, and dextramer-positive and dextramer-negative fractions. This TCR was sampled from a man aged 18-30 years who received the YFV17D yellow fever vaccine. Sequences were derived from PBMCs, sampled 5 days after the yellow fever booster vaccination.

The DNA sequence reads TGTGCCAGCAGACAGGGGTATGGCTACACCTTC. This encodes CASRQGYGYTF. The chain is made from TRBV12-3 or TRBV12-4 and TRBJ1-2; 7 junctional bases match TRBD1. Measured from the cysteine to the phenylalanine, the CDR3 is 11 residues long. The kept DNA is CDR3 alone, 33 bases in frame from the first base. Unmatched junction bases come to 0, with V trimmed by 6 bases and J by 5 bases.